This TCR beta chain was found in a study of prognosis after radiotherapy for stage I lung cancer. Study summary: Approximately 14 of the patients were found to have newly diagnosed primary stage I lung tumors, and several were living with oligometastatic NSCLC after surgical resection of the primary tumor. SBRT spanned 3 to 5 fractions, reaching a biologically effective dose of at least 100 Gy. Each non-small cell lung cancer patient was deemed medically inoperable.

Multiplex PCR, run in two rounds, amplified TCR beta CDR3 from genomic DNA. During first-round PCR, primers specific to each TRBV and TRBJ gene were used. A single record per CDR3 protein comes from TCRdb applying MiXCR to the multiplex PCR reads. Here the sample spans just over 30,000 distinct CDR3 sequences, approximately 30% being singletons. Trimming took 5 bases from V and 5 from J, leaving 13 bases between them. Germline V lookup: CDR1 MGHDK, CDR2 SYGVNS. The CDR3 consists of 13 residues. Two sampling time points were used, and around 6 milliliters of peripheral blood were drawn at each. The receptor was isolated from a donor at least 50 years old with non-small cell lung cancer. The chain combines TRBV25-1 with TRBJ2-7; possible D gene TRBD2, 6 bases. This sample comprised PBMCs, obtained before or after stereotactic body radiation therapy (not recorded which). This chain's CDR3 is CASSNPGGNEQYF. CDR3 DNA: TGTGCCAGCAGTAATCCCGGGGGAAACGAGCAGTACTTC.